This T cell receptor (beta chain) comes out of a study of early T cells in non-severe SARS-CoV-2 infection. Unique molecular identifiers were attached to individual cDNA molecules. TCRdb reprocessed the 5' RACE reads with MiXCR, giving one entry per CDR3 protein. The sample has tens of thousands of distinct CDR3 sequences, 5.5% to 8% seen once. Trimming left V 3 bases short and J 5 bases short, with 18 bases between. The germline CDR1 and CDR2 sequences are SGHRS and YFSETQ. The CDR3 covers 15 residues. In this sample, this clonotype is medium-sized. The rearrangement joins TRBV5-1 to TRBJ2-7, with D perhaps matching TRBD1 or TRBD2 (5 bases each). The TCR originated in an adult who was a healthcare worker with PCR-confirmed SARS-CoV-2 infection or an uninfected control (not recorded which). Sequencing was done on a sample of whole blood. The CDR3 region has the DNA TGCGCCAGCAGCTCCTCCCCCGGGACCGACAACGAGCAGTACTTC. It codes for CASSSSPGTDNEQYF.